This T cell receptor beta chain is from a study of blood T cell repertoires in COVID-19. Across the study: Specimens from acute and convalescent COVID-19 originated in the United States, Italy and Spain.

Original processing notes: Reference gene primer amplification in the assay estimated nucleated cell counts. Generated by immunoSEQ multiplex PCR, the TCRdb table keeps only in-frame clones and is missing some. V, J and clone size reflect that table, while D and trimming were determined from the DNA. The sample records tens of thousands of clones, roughly 71% being singletons. The CDR3 is 14 amino acids. V gave up 4 bases and J gave up 7 bases; unmatched junction bases: 7. Germline V CDR1 and CDR2: LNHDA, SQIVND (reference sequence). This rearrangement joins TRBV19 to TRBJ1-2, with TRBD1 matching over 9 bases. The clonotype originates from a woman older than 75 with acute or convalescent COVID-19. The sequencing input was peripheral blood. DNA for the CDR3: TGTGCCAGTAGTACGGGACAGGGCTACGGTGGCTACACCTTC. The encoded protein is CASSTGQGYGGYTF.